This T cell receptor beta chain appears in the sequencing data of a study of cytomegalovirus exposure and HLA in healthy donors. Germline V lookup: CDR1 SGHTA, CDR2 FQGNSA. V was clipped by 5 bases and J by 3 bases, with 20 bases between them. CDR3 length: 18 amino acids. The PCR was carried out with 60 Vbeta primers and 13 Jbeta primers. The repertoire was sequenced with immunoSEQ multiplex PCR; TCRdb's copy has only in-frame clones and lacks some. Among over 95,000 clones listed, roughly 67% were seen once. For this clone: The target antigen is unknown.

Study results and caveats: Some segments of the V type, notably TRBV6-2 and TRBV6-3, were excluded as indistinguishable.

V is TRBV7-2 and J is TRBJ2-6; D is undetermined. The material sequenced was PBMCs. The sequence came from a man aged 18 to 29 in good health and CMV-seropositive. The DNA of the CDR3 is TGTGCCAGCAGCCCGGATGGGCCTTTCCTCGGTGGGGCCAACGTCCTGACTTTC. This translates into CASSPDGPFLGGANVLTF.